This is a list of T cell receptor beta chains from one sample in a study of early T cells in non-severe SARS-CoV-2 infection. TCRdb reprocessed the 5' RACE reads via MiXCR and lists one record per CDR3 protein. The data contain more than 80,000 distinct CDR3 sequences, approximately 15% of them singletons. Sequencing was carried out using whole blood. These receptors were obtained from an adult who was a healthcare worker with PCR-confirmed SARS-CoV-2 infection or an uninfected control (not recorded which). Both conserved end residues are part of each CDR3. A D gene is named only where the DNA matches it firmly. Clone size is stated in some rows and not others, as once, few, many or a class when expanded.

d_call	v_call	j_call	clone_size	cdr3_length	cdr3_aa	cdr3_nt
NA	TRBV7-6	TRBJ2-5	NA	15	CASTNPWGLRETQYF	TGTGCCAGCACCAACCCATGGGGGTTGCGGGAGACCCAGTACTTC
NA	TRBV11-2	TRBJ2-5	NA	12	CASTPSGAPQYF	TGTGCCAGCACTCCTTCGGGGGCCCCCCAGTACTTC
TRBD1	TRBV4-2	TRBJ2-7	NA	15	CASSQDPGQGYEQYF	TGTGCCAGCAGCCAAGATCCGGGACAGGGATACGAGCAGTACTTC
TRBD1	TRBV7-9	TRBJ1-6	few	16	CASSSGTRGTGTPLHF	TGTGCCAGCAGCTCCGGAACCCGGGGGACAGGGACCCCCCTCCACTTT
NA	TRBV20-1	TRBJ1-1	NA	13	CSALAGGGTEAFF	TGCAGTGCCCTGGCGGGGGGGGGCACTGAAGCTTTCTTT
TRBD2	TRBV6-5	TRBJ2-3	NA	15	CASSSGGGASDTQYF	TGTGCCAGCAGTTCCGGCGGGGGGGCCTCAGATACGCAGTATTTT
TRBD2	TRBV6-2/TRBV6-3	TRBJ2-7	many	15	CASSAVAGGYYEQYF	TGTGCCAGCAGTGCGGTGGCGGGGGGGTACTACGAGCAGTACTTC
TRBD2	TRBV5-1	TRBJ2-5	NA	18	CASSSRSSGGYELETQYF	TGCGCCAGCAGCTCGCGAAGTAGCGGGGGGTATGAATTGGAGACCCAGTACTTC
NA	TRBV20-1	TRBJ2-7	many	12	CSARSRGYEQYF	TGCAGTGCTAGAAGTAGGGGTTACGAGCAGTACTTC
NA	TRBV29-1	TRBJ2-1	many	8	CSVASEFF	TGCAGCGTTGCGTCTGAGTTCTTC
NA	TRBV7-6	TRBJ1-1	few	14	CASSSSGGRTEAFF	TGTGCCAGCAGCTCTTCCGGGGGACGGACTGAAGCTTTCTTT
NA	TRBV4-3	TRBJ1-6	many	16	CASSQDSGVVGSPLHF	TGCGCCAGCAGCCAAGATTCAGGGGTGGTTGGTTCACCCCTCCACTTT
NA	TRBV3-1	TRBJ1-2	NA	14	CASSQEGRNYGYTF	TGTGCCAGCAGCCAAGAGGGCAGAAACTATGGCTACACCTTC
TRBD1	TRBV2	TRBJ1-2	many	13	CASSRDSNYGYTF	TGTGCCAGCAGTCGGGACAGCAACTATGGCTACACCTTC
NA	TRBV29-1	TRBJ2-1	NA	15	CMPLEMARVYGEQFF	TGCATGCCGCTCGAGATGGCGCGGGTGTATGGGGAGCAGTTCTTC
NA	TRBV18	TRBJ1-6	many	16	CASSPGPRTDNSPLHF	TGTGCCAGCTCACCAGGACCCCGAACGGATAATTCACCCCTCCACTTT
NA	TRBV29-1	TRBJ1-2	few	13	CSVEDPGPYGYTF	TGCAGCGTTGAAGACCCAGGACCCTATGGCTACACCTTC
NA	TRBV6-1	TRBJ1-5	many	13	CASETVSNQPQHF	TGTGCCAGCGAGACAGTTAGCAATCAGCCCCAGCATTTT
TRBD1	TRBV20-1	TRBJ1-1	NA	12	CSTNRGNTEAFF	TGCAGTACGAACAGGGGGAACACTGAAGCTTTCTTT
TRBD2	TRBV5-1	TRBJ2-1	few	15	CASSEGLAGPNEQFF	TGCGCCAGCAGCGAGGGACTAGCGGGGCCCAATGAGCAGTTCTTC
NA	TRBV20-1	TRBJ1-1	NA	14	CSARQGPVNTEAFF	TGCAGTGCTAGACAGGGGCCCGTGAACACTGAAGCTTTCTTT
TRBD1	TRBV25-1	TRBJ2-1	few	14	CASSHIDRADEQFF	TGTGCCAGCAGTCACATAGACAGGGCGGACGAGCAGTTCTTC
NA	TRBV11-2	TRBJ2-1	NA	17	CASSFTASQRLHNEQFF	TGTGCCAGCAGCTTTACCGCCAGCCAACGACTGCACAATGAGCAGTTCTTC
NA	TRBV7-9	TRBJ2-7	few	14	CASSLVGRPHEQYF	TGTGCCAGCAGCTTGGTTGGCCGTCCCCACGAGCAGTACTTC
TRBD2	TRBV27	TRBJ2-3	NA	15	CASSLLADFTDTQYF	TGTGCCAGCAGTTTACTAGCGGACTTCACAGATACGCAGTATTTT
NA	TRBV27	TRBJ2-7	few	14	CASSLGGLPYEQYF	TGTGCCAGCAGTTTAGGGGGTCTCCCCTACGAGCAGTACTTC
NA	TRBV6-4	TRBJ2-1	many	16	CASSVEQVLSYNEQFF	TGTGCCAGCAGTGTAGAGCAGGTTCTCTCCTACAATGAGCAGTTCTTC
TRBD1	TRBV12-3/TRBV12-4	TRBJ1-1	many	12	CASSSRTGAAFF	TGTGCCAGCAGTTCGAGGACAGGGGCAGCTTTCTTT
NA	TRBV12-3/TRBV12-4	TRBJ2-1	many	15	CASGIRGAFSNEQFF	TGTGCCAGCGGAATAAGGGGGGCCTTCTCCAATGAGCAGTTCTTC
NA	TRBV6-1	TRBJ2-2	NA	14	CASRNRDSVGELFF	TGTGCCAGCAGGAATCGGGACTCAGTCGGGGAGCTGTTTTTT
NA	TRBV4-3	TRBJ1-2	few	14	CASSQEHGGIRYTF	TGCGCCAGCAGCCAAGAACATGGGGGGATCCGCTACACCTTC
NA	TRBV28	TRBJ1-4	many	15	CASTESGASNEKLFF	TGTGCCAGCACCGAATCAGGGGCAAGTAATGAAAAACTGTTTTTT
TRBD1	TRBV7-2	TRBJ2-7	many	15	CASSPGTGGGYEQYF	TGTGCCAGCAGCCCCGGGACAGGGGGCGGTTACGAGCAGTACTTC
NA	TRBV12-3/TRBV12-4	TRBJ1-1	many	14	CASSPTGGWAEAFF	TGTGCCAGCAGTCCGACGGGGGGCTGGGCTGAAGCTTTCTTT
TRBD1	TRBV7-2	TRBJ1-6	few	14	CASSRRTGNSPLHF	TGTGCCAGCAGCCGAAGGACAGGGAATTCACCCCTCCACTTT
NA	TRBV29-1	TRBJ2-2	few	11	CSVELVGELFF	TGCAGCGTTGAACTGGTCGGGGAGCTGTTTTTT
TRBD2	TRBV20-1	TRBJ2-1	NA	15	CSATPGGISYNEQFF	TGCAGTGCCACCCCGGGGGGGATCTCCTACAATGAGCAGTTCTTC
NA	TRBV12-3/TRBV12-4	TRBJ2-3	few	12	CASSLPPDTQYF	TGTGCCAGCAGTTTACCACCGGATACGCAGTATTTT
NA	TRBV29-1	TRBJ2-7	NA	13	CSVGRGTTYEQYF	TGCAGCGTTGGACGGGGGACCACCTACGAGCAGTACTTC
NA	TRBV28	TRBJ2-1	NA	11	CASSLYNEQFF	TGTGCCAGCAGTCTTTACAATGAGCAGTTCTTC
TRBD2	TRBV29-1	TRBJ2-5	many	16	CSVSTSGGPAWIAQYF	TGCAGCGTCTCGACTAGCGGGGGGCCGGCATGGATCGCCCAGTACTTC
NA	TRBV7-3	TRBJ2-1	NA	13	CASSHGGYNEQFF	TGTGCCAGCAGCCATGGAGGTTACAATGAGCAGTTCTTC
TRBD1	TRBV15	TRBJ2-1	many	13	CATSRDRGNEQFF	TGTGCCACCAGCAGAGACAGGGGGAATGAGCAGTTCTTC
NA	TRBV12-3/TRBV12-4	TRBJ2-6	few	17	CASSIDRGHSGANVLTF	TGTGCCAGCAGTATCGACAGAGGACACTCTGGGGCCAACGTCCTGACTTTC
NA	TRBV11-3	TRBJ2-3	NA	13	CASQEGGVDTQYF	TGTGCCAGCCAGGAGGGGGGCGTAGATACGCAGTATTTT
NA	TRBV7-2	TRBJ1-4	many	12	CASSGGVGKLFF	TGTGCCAGCAGTGGGGGTGTCGGAAAACTGTTTTTT
NA	TRBV7-4	TRBJ2-3	few	15	CASGVSKTSTDTQYF	TGTGCCAGTGGAGTTTCTAAGACTAGCACAGATACGCAGTATTTT
NA	TRBV12-3/TRBV12-4	TRBJ2-1	many	16	CASSLYSGRIYNEQFF	TGTGCCAGCAGCCTCTACTCGGGACGGATCTACAATGAGCAGTTCTTC
NA	TRBV2	TRBJ2-3	many	12	CASRTLTDTQYF	TGTGCCAGCAGGACTCTAACAGATACGCAGTATTTT
NA	TRBV19	TRBJ1-2	many	14	CAIRQDGSTDGYTF	TGTGCCATTCGACAGGACGGATCTACCGATGGCTACACCTTC
NA	TRBV14	TRBJ1-6	NA	15	CASSQTGSYNSPLHF	TGTGCCAGCAGCCAGACAGGCTCCTATAATTCACCCCTCCACTTT
NA	TRBV20-1	TRBJ1-1	many	15	CSASELAGVNTEAFF	TGCAGTGCTAGCGAATTGGCAGGGGTGAACACTGAAGCTTTCTTT
NA	TRBV20-1	TRBJ2-5	NA	17	CSARSPSGGAPQETQYF	TGCAGTGCTAGATCCCCGTCGGGGGGCGCCCCCCAAGAGACCCAGTACTTC
NA	TRBV18	TRBJ2-7	few	15	CASSPASGVFYEQYF	TGTGCCAGCTCACCAGCGTCAGGGGTCTTCTACGAGCAGTACTTC
NA	TRBV19	TRBJ1-5	many	9	CASAGPQHF	TGTGCCAGCGCCGGGCCCCAGCATTTT
NA	TRBV6-2/TRBV6-3	TRBJ2-2	many	15	CASRPPGGWTGELFF	TGTGCCAGCAGACCGCCTGGGGGCTGGACCGGGGAGCTGTTTTTT
NA	TRBV7-2	TRBJ1-3	many	12	CASGTGRNTIYF	TGTGCCAGCGGAACTGGGAGAAACACCATATATTTT